The rows below give T cell receptor beta chains drawn from one sample of a study of vaccination and CD4 T cells after COVID-19. TCRdb re-analysed the PCR reads in MiXCR, keeping a single row per CDR3 protein. The data hold some 12,000 distinct CDR3 sequences, with approximately 20% observed a single time. The antigens for these receptors are not known. This specimen consisted of CD4+ T cells from blood, cultured in vitro, obtained after SARS-CoV-2 vaccination. The origin of the receptors is a human donor who had recovered from COVID-19. The conserved cysteine and the conserved F or W are not part of the CDR3 here.

v_gene	j_gene	CDR3aa
TRBV20-1	TRBJ1-4	SARTFDEKLF
TRBV4-3	TRBJ1-1	ASTPLGRDTEAF
TRBV2	TRBJ2-7	ASRRGTGAGEQY
TRBV7-9	TRBJ2-7	ASSYRQTIYEQY
TRBV27	TRBJ2-7	ASSFLIAGGLYEQY
TRBV7-2	TRBJ1-2	ASSTGRTSGGYT
TRBV19	TRBJ2-7	ASSIAKGPYEQY
TRBV10-2	TRBJ2-1	ASRGGNEQF
TRBV19	TRBJ2-7	ASTTTWGPYEQY
TRBV24-1	TRBJ2-2	ATSMAGELF